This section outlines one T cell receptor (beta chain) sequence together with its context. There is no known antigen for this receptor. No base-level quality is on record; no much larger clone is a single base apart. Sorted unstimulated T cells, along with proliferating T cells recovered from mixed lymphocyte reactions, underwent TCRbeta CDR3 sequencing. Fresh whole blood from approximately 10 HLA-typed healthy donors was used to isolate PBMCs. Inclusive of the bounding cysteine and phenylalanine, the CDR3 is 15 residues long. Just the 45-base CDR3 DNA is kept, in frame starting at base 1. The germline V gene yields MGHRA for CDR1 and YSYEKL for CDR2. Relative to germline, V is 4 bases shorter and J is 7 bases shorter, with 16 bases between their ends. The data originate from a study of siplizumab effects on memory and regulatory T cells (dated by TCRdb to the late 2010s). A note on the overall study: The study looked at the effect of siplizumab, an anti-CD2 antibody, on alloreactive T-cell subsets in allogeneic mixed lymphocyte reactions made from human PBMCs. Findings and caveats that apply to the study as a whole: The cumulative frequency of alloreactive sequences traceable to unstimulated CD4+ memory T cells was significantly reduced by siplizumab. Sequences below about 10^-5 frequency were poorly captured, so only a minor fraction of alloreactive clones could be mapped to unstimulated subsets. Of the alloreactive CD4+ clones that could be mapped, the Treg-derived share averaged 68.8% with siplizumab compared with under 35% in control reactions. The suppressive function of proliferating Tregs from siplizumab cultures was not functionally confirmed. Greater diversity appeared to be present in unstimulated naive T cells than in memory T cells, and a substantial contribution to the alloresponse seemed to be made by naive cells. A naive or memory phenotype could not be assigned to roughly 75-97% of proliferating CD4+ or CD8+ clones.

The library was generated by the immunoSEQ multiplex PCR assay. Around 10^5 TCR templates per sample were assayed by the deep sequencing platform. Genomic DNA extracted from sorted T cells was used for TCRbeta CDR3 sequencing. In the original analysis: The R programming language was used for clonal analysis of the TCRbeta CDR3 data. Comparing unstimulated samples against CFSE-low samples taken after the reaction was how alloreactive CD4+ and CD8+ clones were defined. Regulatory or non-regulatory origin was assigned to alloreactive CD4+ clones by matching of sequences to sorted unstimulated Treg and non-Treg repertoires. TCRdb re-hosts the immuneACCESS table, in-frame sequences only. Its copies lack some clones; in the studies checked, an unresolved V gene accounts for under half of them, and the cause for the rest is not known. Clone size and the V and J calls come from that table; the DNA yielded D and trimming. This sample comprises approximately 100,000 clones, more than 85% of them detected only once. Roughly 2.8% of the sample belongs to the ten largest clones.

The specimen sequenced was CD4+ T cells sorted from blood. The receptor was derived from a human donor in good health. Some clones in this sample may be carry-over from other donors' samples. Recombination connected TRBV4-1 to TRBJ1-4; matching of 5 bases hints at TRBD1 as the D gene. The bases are TGCGCCAGCAGCCGAGCCATTTTTGGGGCTGAAAAACTGTTTTTT. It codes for CASSRAIFGAEKLFF.